Only a few counts were recorded for the clone carrying this T cell receptor (beta chain). As yet, its antigen is unknown. These data belong to a study of T cell repertoires in cytomegalovirus infection. This CDR3 has 13 residues. The germline CDR1 and CDR2 sequences are SGHAT and FQNNGV. Trimming took off 5 bases at V and 1 base at J, with 9 bases between the two ends. Via MiXCR, TCRdb re-called the reads, giving one row per CDR3 protein. The table shows 550,000 to 700,000 distinct CDR3 sequences, with approximately 40% occurring only once. The chain employs TRBV11-2 and TRBJ2-7; D unresolved. This TCR came from a human donor in good health (CMV status not recorded). Some clones in this sample may be carry-over from other donors' samples. The starting material was cultured PBMCs, obtained from culture after CMV antigen stimulation. The CDR3 sequence: CASSIRMSYEQYF. The CDR3 nucleotides are TGTGCCAGCAGCATAAGGATGTCCTACGAGCAGTACTTC.